The 20 T cell receptor beta chains below were found in one sample sequenced in a study of T cells after yellow fever vaccination. One entry per CDR3 protein results from TCRdb running MiXCR on the 5' RACE reads. The sample has some 240,000 distinct CDR3 sequences, around 3.5% seen once. This specimen was PBMCs, taken 15 days after the yellow fever booster vaccination. All receptors come from a man between 18 and 35 years old who received the YFV17D yellow fever vaccine.

This chain uses TRBV19 with TRBJ2-7, with 7 bases matching TRBD1. Losses at the gene ends were 9 bases for V and 3 bases for J; bases not matched to a gene: 14. CDR1 is LNHDA, CDR2 SQIVND, per germline (reference sequence). The CDR3 covers 15 residues. This chain's CDR3 is CASKTGTEDFYEQYF. The CDR3 nucleotides read TGTGCCAGCAAAACCGGGACAGAGGATTTCTACGAGCAGTACTTC.

At least ten counts were recorded for this clonotype. The rearrangement links TRBV2 to TRBJ2-5; D may be TRBD1 (5 bases). This CDR3 spans 13 amino acids. Germline CDR1 is SNHLY and CDR2 is FYNNEI. With 10 bases removed from V and 2 bases from J, the gap between germline ends came to 14 bases. The CDR3 region has the DNA TGTGCCACTCATGGGGCTAGTCAAGAGACCCAGTACTTC. It codes for CATHGASQETQYF.

This clonotype was detected many times. The V and J genes are TRBV12-3 or TRBV12-4 and TRBJ1-1; a possible D gene is TRBD1 (5 bases). CDR3 length equals 15 residues. V lost 5 bases to trimming and J lost 0 bases, with 13 bases between them. CDR3: CASSPRWGLNTEAFF. CDR3 bases: TGTGCCAGCAGTCCACGTTGGGGACTGAACACTGAAGCTTTCTTT.

This clonotype was counted at least ten times. The J gene is TRBJ2-1, the V gene TRBV5-1; 9 bases are shared with TRBD2. CDR1 and CDR2 (germline): SGHRS, YFSETQ. The length of the CDR3 is 15 residues. The trim removed 1 base at V and 4 bases at J, leaving 3 bases unmatched. Written as DNA, the CDR3 is TGCGCCAGCAGCTTGAGTCTAGCGGGATACAATGAGCAGTTCTTC. This sequence encodes CASSLSLAGYNEQFF.

V is TRBV11-3 and J is TRBJ2-1; 8 nucleotides align to TRBD2. V shed 4 bases and J 5 bases; nucleotides not matched to a gene: 10. The CDR3 contains 16 residues. Germline CDR1 is SGHNT and CDR2 is YENEEA. DNA of the CDR3: TGTGCCAGCAGCTCGGTTATCCGGGGGGGGGACAATGAGCAGTTCTTC. Translation: CASSSVIRGGDNEQFF.

This clonotype was detected ten times or more. The chain couples TRBV6-4 to TRBJ2-1, with 7 bases matching TRBD1. The V and J ends lost 2 bases and 4 bases, in that order; junction bases with no gene match: 5. This CDR3 is 15 amino acids long. CDR1 is MRHNA, CDR2 SNTAGT, per germline. This CDR3 reads CASSDRDSSYNEQFF. In DNA, the CDR3 is TGTGCCAGCAGTGACCGGGACAGTTCTTACAATGAGCAGTTCTTC.

Many counts were recorded for this clonotype. The chain links TRBV19 to TRBJ1-5; the D gene is possibly TRBD1 (5 bases). V was clipped by 4 bases and J by 2 bases, with 18 bases between them. Germline V gene lookup returns CDR1 LNHDA and CDR2 SQIVND (reference sequence). The CDR3 sequence is 17 residues long. For the CDR3, the DNA is TGTGCCAGTAGTACCCCCCCGGCAGGGTGGGGCAATCAGCCCCAGCATTTT. It specifies CASSTPPAGWGNQPQHF.

This clonotype was counted many times. The gene calls are TRBV6-9 and TRBJ2-2; possibly TRBD2 for D (7 bases). Germline loops: CDR1 MNHGY, CDR2 SVAAGI. The CDR3 sequence is 15 residues long. Trimming removed 8 bases from V and 0 bases from J, with 13 bases in between. CDR3 bases: TGTGCCAGCCTGGGAGGGGGGGCGAACACCGGGGAGCTGTTTTTT. Its protein is CASLGGGANTGELFF.

This clonotype was found many times. The V and J genes are TRBV12-3 or TRBV12-4 and TRBJ2-3; the D call may be TRBD1 or TRBD2 (5 bases each). This CDR3 spans 14 amino acids. Between the trimmed V and J ends, which lost 3 bases and 5 bases, there was a span of 12 bases. The CDR3 DNA is TGTGCCAGCAGTTTCGCTGGGGCGGGAGATACGCAGTATTTT. Translated: CASSFAGAGDTQYF.

This clonotype has a count of ten or more. V gene TRBV20-1 combines with J gene TRBJ2-3; no definite D call. CDR1 and CDR2 from the germline V gene are DFQATT and SNEGSKA (reference sequence). The CDR3 is 13 residues long. V lost 6 bases, J lost 3 bases, and 13 bases lay in between. The CDR3, as DNA: TGCAGTGCCCCCCTTAGCAGGACAGATACGCAGTATTTT. Its protein is CSAPLSRTDTQYF.

This clonotype was counted ten times or more. The rearrangement uses TRBV27 and TRBJ2-7; D is perhaps TRBD1 (5 bases). In germline, CDR1 is MNHEY, CDR2 SMNVEV (reference sequence). The V end lost 4 bases, the J end lost 0 bases, and 16 bases lay between the germline ends. The CDR3 sequence is 16 residues long. DNA for the CDR3: TGTGCCAGCAGTTCCTCCGTGGGGCAACTCTCCTACGAGCAGTACTTC. This gives the protein CASSSSVGQLSYEQYF.

This clonotype has at least ten counts. This chain links TRBV5-1 with TRBJ2-7, with TRBD1 matching over 10 bases. The V and J ends lost 2 bases and 2 bases, in that order; junction bases with no gene match: 4. This CDR3 is built from 15 residues. CDR1 is SGHRS, CDR2 YFSETQ, per germline. The CDR3 is CASSFAGQGPYEQYF. The CDR3 DNA is TGCGCCAGCAGCTTCGCGGGACAGGGGCCCTACGAGCAGTACTTC. The full variable domain, with the rest looked up from reference TRBV5-1 and TRBJ2-7, is KAGVTQTPRYLIKTRGQQVTLSCSPISGHRSVSWYQQTPGQGLQFLFEYFSETQRNKGNFPGRFSGRQFSNSRSEMNVSTLELGDSALYLCASSFAGQGPYEQYFGPGTRLTVT.

Ten or more counts support this clonotype. This chain links TRBV27 with TRBJ1-5, with D unclear. Per the germline V gene, CDR1 is MNHEY and CDR2 is SMNVEV (reference sequence). The CDR3 has 13 residues. V lost 1 base to trimming and J lost 6 bases, with 7 bases between them. The CDR3 reads CASSLLAGQPQHF. The CDR3 nucleotides read TGTGCCAGCAGTTTATTGGCCGGTCAGCCCCAGCATTTT.

This clonotype was detected many times. The chain employs TRBV7-2 and TRBJ2-7; unclear D gene. CDR1 and CDR2 from the germline V gene are SGHTA and FQGNSA. V dropped 3 bases and J dropped 4 bases, with 16 bases sitting between them. CDR3 size: 15 residues. This CDR3 is CASSLWARVRYEQYF. The CDR3 DNA is TGTGCCAGCAGCTTGTGGGCCCGCGTACGGTACGAGCAGTACTTC. The full variable domain, rest sourced from reference TRBV7-2 and TRBJ2-7, is GAGVSQSPSNKVTEKGKDVELRCDPISGHTALYWYRQSLGQGLEFLIYFQGNSAPDKSGLPSDRFSAERTGGSVSTLTIQRTQQEDSAVYLCASSLWARVRYEQYFGPGTRLTVT.

This clonotype appeared many times. J is TRBJ2-1 and V is TRBV19, with 7 bases that match TRBD1. Trimming at V came to 7 bases and at J to 2 bases, leaving 5 bases not matched to a gene. The CDR3 is 14 residues long. Germline CDR1 and CDR2: LNHDA and SQIVND (reference sequence). The CDR3 DNA follows: TGTGCCAGTAAGCGACAGGGAACCTACAATGAGCAGTTCTTC. Its translation is CASKRQGTYNEQFF.

The V and J genes are TRBV4-1 and TRBJ2-7, with a weak D call TRBD2 (5 bases). Trimming removed 2 bases from V and 1 base from J, with 15 bases in between. The CDR3 spans 16 residues. Germline-derived CDR1 and CDR2 are MGHRA and YSYEKL. The CDR3 region is CASSQLGGRRSYEQYF. The CDR3, as DNA: TGCGCCAGCAGCCAACTGGGCGGGCGGAGGTCCTACGAGCAGTACTTC.

This clonotype appeared many times. The chain employs TRBV12-3 or TRBV12-4 and TRBJ2-7, with 7 bases aligning to TRBD1. Unmatched junction bases numbered 8, after V lost 3 bases and J lost 6 bases. The CDR3 totals 14 residues. The CDR3 DNA reads as TGTGCCAGCAGTTTGACCGACCACAGGGGCGAGCAGTACTTC. It is translated as CASSLTDHRGEQYF.

Many counts were recorded for this clonotype. This rearrangement joins TRBV6-5 to TRBJ1-6; 7 bases are shared with TRBD1. Germline V gene sequence: CDR1 MNHEY, CDR2 SVGAGI. V lost 2 bases to trimming and J lost 5 bases; unmatched junction nucleotides: 3. The CDR3 runs 15 residues. The CDR3 region has the DNA TGTGCCAGCAGTTACCGGCAGGGGGATAATTCACCCCTCCACTTT. Residues: CASSYRQGDNSPLHF.

This clonotype was observed many times. The rearrangement links TRBV18 to TRBJ1-4; D is unclear. CDR3 size: 14 residues. The germline V gene encodes CDR1 KGHSH and CDR2 LQKENI. V lost 2 bases and J lost 0, with 4 bases in between. The CDR3 spells CASSPSTTNEKLFF. The CDR3 DNA follows: TGTGCCAGCTCACCATCGACAACTAATGAAAAACTGTTTTTT. Supplemented by reference TRBV18 and TRBJ1-4, the full variable domain reads NAGVMQNPRHLVRRRGQEARLRCSPMKGHSHVYWYRQLPEEGLKFMVYLQKENIIDESGMPKERFSAEFPKEGPSILRIQQVVRGDSAAYFCASSPSTTNEKLFFGSGTQLSVL.

In this sample, this clonotype turned up a few times. The chain links TRBV5-1 to TRBJ2-1; no clear D. Per germline, CDR1 SGHRS and CDR2 YFSETQ. V lost 7 bases to trimming and J lost 4 bases, with 15 bases between them. This CDR3 contains 14 residues. The CDR3 here is CASRPGGSYNEQFF. CDR3 DNA: TGCGCCAGCCGCCCCGGCGGCTCGTACAATGAGCAGTTCTTC.